This is a list of T cell receptor beta chains from one sample in a study of cytomegalovirus exposure and HLA in healthy donors. Data came from immunoSEQ multiplex PCR; TCRdb stores just in-frame clones and leaves some out. The sample records roughly 120,000 clones, 79% being singletons. Sequencing was done on a sample of PBMCs. These receptors all come from a man aged 18 to 29 in good health and CMV-seronegative. Both conserved end residues are part of each CDR3. The D gene is left open where the match is weak. Only part of the rows carry a size: once, few, many, or a class if the clone is expanded.

>.|.|TRBV4-1|TRBJ1-6
CASSREAWGDFAPLHF
TGCGCCAGCAGCCGCGAGGCGTGGGGAGATTTTGCACCCCTCCACTTT
>.|.|TRBV7-2|TRBJ2-2
CASSLARGHTGELFF
TGTGCCAGCAGCCTGGCCAGAGGCCACACCGGGGAGCTGTTTTTT
>few|TRBD2|TRBV6-4|TRBJ2-3
CASSAGTSGTDTQYF
TGTGCCAGCAGTGCCGGGACTAGCGGCACAGATACGCAGTATTTT
>.|.|TRBV7-2|TRBJ2-5
CASSIGGAVETQYF
TGTGCCAGCAGCATCGGTGGGGCGGTGGAGACCCAGTACTTC
>.|TRBD2|TRBV4-1|TRBJ2-1
CASGTLGLAGRRSYNEQFF
TGCGCCAGCGGGACCCTAGGACTAGCGGGACGTAGGTCCTACAATGAGCAGTTCTTC
>.|TRBD2|TRBV9|TRBJ2-3
CASSVDLAGADTQYF
TGTGCCAGCAGCGTAGATCTAGCGGGAGCAGATACGCAGTATTTT
>.|.|TRBV7-9|TRBJ1-1
CASGPLNTEAFF
TGTGCCAGCGGCCCGTTGAACACTGAAGCTTTCTTT
>.|.|TRBV16|TRBJ2-5
CASSQSGGAGETQYF
TGTGCCAGCAGCCAATCAGGAGGGGCTGGAGAGACCCAGTACTTC
>.|TRBD1|TRBV2|TRBJ1-3
CASTRGRIGNTIYF
TGTGCCAGCACCAGGGGGCGCATTGGAAACACCATATATTTT
>.|TRBD2|TRBV7-3|TRBJ2-3
CASSSVSAAGGPSDLADTQYF
TGTGCCAGCAGCTCCGTGTCGGCGGCGGGAGGGCCTTCCGATTTGGCAGATACGCAGTATTTT
>.|TRBD2|TRBV14|TRBJ2-1
CASRPSSGSYNEQFF
TGTGCCAGCAGACCTTCTAGCGGGAGTTACAATGAGCAGTTCTTC
>.|TRBD1|TRBV4-2|TRBJ1-1
CASSQSTGQGGARAFF
TGTGCCAGCAGCCAATCGACGGGACAGGGAGGAGCAAGGGCTTTCTTT
>.|TRBD1|TRBV11-2|TRBJ2-5
CASSLVVRQGPSRTQYF
TGTGCCAGCAGCTTAGTTGTTCGACAGGGCCCCTCTCGGACCCAGTACTTC
>.|.|TRBV28|TRBJ1-1
CASTLGVGGGAFF
TGTGCCAGCACCCTCGGGGTAGGCGGTGGAGCTTTCTTT
>.|.|TRBV5-1|TRBJ2-2
CASSLAGTGELFF
TGCGCCAGCAGCTTGGCAGGGACCGGGGAGCTGTTTTTT
>.|TRBD1|TRBV29-1|TRBJ2-7
CSVAQGENYEQYF
TGCAGCGTAGCACAGGGGGAAAACTACGAGCAGTACTTC
>.|.|TRBV13|TRBJ2-1
CASSLLNEQFF
TGTGCCAGCAGCTTACTCAATGAGCAGTTCTTC
>.|.|TRBV29-1|TRBJ2-1
CSVSRVLSYNEQFF
TGCAGCGTTAGCCGGGTCCTGTCCTACAATGAGCAGTTCTTC